The following is a T cell receptor (beta chain) sequence with its context. The data were obtained in a study of T cell changes during pregnancy in multiple sclerosis. Germline CDR1 and CDR2: MNHNS and SASEGT. With V trimmed by 4 bases and J by 4 bases, 1 base remained unmatched. The CDR3 loop spans 12 amino acids. TCRdb's table, derived via immunoSEQ multiplex PCR, lists solely in-frame clones and lacks some. The data contain some 48,000 clones, over 90% of them singletons. The V and J genes are TRBV6-1 and TRBJ2-7, with 7 nucleotides matching TRBD1. The sample here was CD8+ T cells from peripheral blood mononuclear cells, taken in the first trimester of pregnancy. This TCR was sampled from a female donor with multiple sclerosis, enrolled in a pregnancy study. The CDR3 bases are TGTGCCAGCAGTGGGACAGGTTACGAGCAGTACTTC. Translation gives CASSGTGYEQYF.